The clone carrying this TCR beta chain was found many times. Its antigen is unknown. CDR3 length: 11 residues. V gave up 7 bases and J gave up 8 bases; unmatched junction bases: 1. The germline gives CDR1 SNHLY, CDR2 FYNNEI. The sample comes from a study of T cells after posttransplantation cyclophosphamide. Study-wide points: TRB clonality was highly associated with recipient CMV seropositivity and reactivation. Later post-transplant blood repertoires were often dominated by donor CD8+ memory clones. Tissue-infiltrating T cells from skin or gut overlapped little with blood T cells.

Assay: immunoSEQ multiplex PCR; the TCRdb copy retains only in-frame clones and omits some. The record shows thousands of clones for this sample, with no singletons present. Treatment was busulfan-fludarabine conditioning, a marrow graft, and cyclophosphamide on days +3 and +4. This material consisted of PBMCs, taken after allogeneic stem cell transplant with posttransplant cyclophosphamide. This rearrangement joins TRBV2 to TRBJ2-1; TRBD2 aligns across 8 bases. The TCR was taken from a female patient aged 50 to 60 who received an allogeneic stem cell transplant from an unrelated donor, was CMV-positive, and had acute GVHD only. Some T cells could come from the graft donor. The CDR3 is CASIAGHEQFF. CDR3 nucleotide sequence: TGTGCCAGCATAGCGGGGCATGAGCAGTTCTTC.